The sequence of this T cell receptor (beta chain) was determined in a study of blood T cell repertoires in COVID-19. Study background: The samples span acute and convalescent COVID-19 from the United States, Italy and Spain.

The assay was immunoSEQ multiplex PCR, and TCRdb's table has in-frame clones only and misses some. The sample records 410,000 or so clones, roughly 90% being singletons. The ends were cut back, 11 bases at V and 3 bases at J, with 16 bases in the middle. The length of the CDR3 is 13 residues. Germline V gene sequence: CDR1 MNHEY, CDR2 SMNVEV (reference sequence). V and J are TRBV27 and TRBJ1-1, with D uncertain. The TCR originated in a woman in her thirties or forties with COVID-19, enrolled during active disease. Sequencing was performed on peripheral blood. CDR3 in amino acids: CAGLYSPDTEAFF. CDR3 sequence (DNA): TGTGCCGGGCTGTACAGCCCGGACACTGAAGCTTTCTTT.